Reported below is one T cell receptor (beta chain). Its antigen is not identified. Per germline, CDR1 SEHNR and CDR2 FQNEAQ (reference sequence). After removal of 5 bases from V and 9 bases from J, the junction contained 10 bases not matched to a gene. This CDR3 contains 15 residues. This sample was taken from a study of shared clonotypes between healthy human individuals. Study-level background: Used for every donor were three CD4 naive, three CD4 memory, two CD8 naive and one CD8 memory plate. General study points: Memory subsets generally showed smaller estimated richness than naive subsets did.

The naive CD8 population came from CD45RO-negative cells selected for CCR7, without terminally differentiated effector memory CD45RA+ cells. The test was conducted at deep level. Only in-frame clones appear in the TCRdb table, and some are missing; sequencing was by immunoSEQ multiplex PCR. The sample has some 600,000 clones; about 95% are singletons. This chain joins TRBV7-9 and TRBJ2-1, with TRBD2 matching over 10 bases. This receptor was taken from a woman in her 30s in good health. The source material was naive CD8+ T cells sorted from blood. The CDR3 region is CASSMLAGATSEQFF. Here the CDR3 DNA reads TGTGCCAGCAGCATGCTAGCGGGAGCGACGAGTGAGCAGTTCTTC.